Listed here are 4 T cell receptor beta chains from one sample, sequenced in a study of glioma-infiltrating T cells after dendritic cell vaccination. The time point here: after dendritic cell vaccination, including at tumor progression/relapse. TCRdb's table, derived via immunoSEQ multiplex PCR, lists solely in-frame clones and lacks some. The sample lists some 78,000 clones, 85% seen once, with 8.5% in the top ten. Source: blood, taken after dendritic cell vaccination. All receptors come from a human donor with glioblastoma.

The chain combines TRBV2 with TRBJ2-7; 11 bases line up with TRBD1. There are 13 residues in the CDR3. The V segment lost 7 bases and the J segment 7 bases; nucleotides outside the gene matches: 6. Germline V gene data show CDR1 as SNHLY and CDR2 as FYNNEI. CDR3 coding DNA: TGTGCCAGCATTGGACAGGGGGCTGGGGAGCAGTACTTC. Amino acid sequence: CASIGQGAGEQYF.

This chain joins TRBV7-2 and TRBJ1-2, with D unresolved. Trimming shortened V by 4 bases and J by 8 bases, and 11 bases separated the two germline ends. The CDR3 covers 12 residues. Germline lookup yields CDR1 SGHTA and CDR2 FQGNSA. The CDR3: CASSSDLGGYTF. The CDR3 DNA follows: TGTGCCAGCAGCTCCGATCTAGGCGGCTACACCTTC.

The rearrangement links TRBV19 to TRBJ2-7, with 7 bases lining up with TRBD2. The germline V gene encodes CDR1 LNHDA and CDR2 SQIVND (reference sequence). This CDR3 comprises 14 residues. The J segment lost 6 bases and the V segment lost 5 bases, leaving 10 bases of the junction unmatched. The DNA of the CDR3 is TGTGCCAGTAGTGTGGGGCGGGAGCGGAGCGAGCAGTACTTC. It yields the protein CASSVGRERSEQYF.

The chain carries TRBV6-1 and TRBJ2-7, with a weak D call TRBD1 (5 bases). The CDR3 loop spans 15 amino acids. The germline V gene encodes CDR1 MNHNS and CDR2 SASEGT. The V end was cut by 1 base, the J end by 2 bases, with 12 bases between. CDR3 residues: CASSEGVDSPYEQYF. CDR3 DNA: TGTGCCAGCAGTGAAGGGGTAGACAGCCCCTACGAGCAGTACTTC.